This TCR beta chain was identified in a study of control samples from healthy donors and cancer patients. From germline, CDR1 is LNHDA and CDR2 SQIVND (reference sequence). The CDR3 sequence is 14 residues long. Trimming removed 7 bases from V and 10 bases from J, with 22 bases in between. The table came from immunoSEQ multiplex PCR; TCRdb's copy has only in-frame clones and leaves some out. The repertoire table contains approximately 190,000 clones. The clonotype originates from a woman aged 25-40 years in good health. The chain combines TRBV19 with TRBJ1-1, with TRBD1 as a possible D gene (5 bases). The sequencing input was blood. The CDR3 here is CASTYIIGQGRAFF. The CDR3 bases are TGTGCCAGTACCTATATCATCGGGCAGGGACGAGCTTTCTTT.